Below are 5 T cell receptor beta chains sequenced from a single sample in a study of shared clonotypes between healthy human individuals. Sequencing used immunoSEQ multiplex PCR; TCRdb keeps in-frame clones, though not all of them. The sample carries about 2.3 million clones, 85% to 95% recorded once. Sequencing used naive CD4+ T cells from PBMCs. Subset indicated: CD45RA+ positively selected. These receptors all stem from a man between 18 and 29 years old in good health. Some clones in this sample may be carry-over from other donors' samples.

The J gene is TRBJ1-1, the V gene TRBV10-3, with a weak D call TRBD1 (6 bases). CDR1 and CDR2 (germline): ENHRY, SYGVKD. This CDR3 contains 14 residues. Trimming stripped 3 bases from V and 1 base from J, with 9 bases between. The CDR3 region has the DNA TGTGCCATCAGTGATAGGACAGCGAACACTGAAGCTTTCTTT. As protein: CAISDRTANTEAFF.

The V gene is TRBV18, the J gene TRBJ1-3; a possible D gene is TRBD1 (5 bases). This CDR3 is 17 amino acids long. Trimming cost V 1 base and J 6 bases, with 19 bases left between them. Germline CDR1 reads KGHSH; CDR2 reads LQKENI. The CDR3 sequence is CASSPLLGGRAENTIYF. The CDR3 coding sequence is TGTGCCAGCTCACCACTCCTCGGGGGACGGGCCGAAAACACCATATATTTT.

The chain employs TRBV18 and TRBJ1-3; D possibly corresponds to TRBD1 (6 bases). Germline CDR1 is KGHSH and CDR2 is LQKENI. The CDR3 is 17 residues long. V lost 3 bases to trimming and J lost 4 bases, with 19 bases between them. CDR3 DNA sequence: TGTGCCAGCTCACCTCTCCCCAGGGACACTGGAGGAAACACCATATATTTT. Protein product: CASSPLPRDTGGNTIYF.

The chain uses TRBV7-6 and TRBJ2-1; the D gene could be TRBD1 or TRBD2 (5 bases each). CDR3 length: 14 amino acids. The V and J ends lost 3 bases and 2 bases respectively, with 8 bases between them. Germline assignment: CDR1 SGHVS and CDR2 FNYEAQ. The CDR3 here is CASSFRDAYNEQFF. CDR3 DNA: TGTGCCAGCAGCTTCCGGGACGCCTACAATGAGCAGTTCTTC.

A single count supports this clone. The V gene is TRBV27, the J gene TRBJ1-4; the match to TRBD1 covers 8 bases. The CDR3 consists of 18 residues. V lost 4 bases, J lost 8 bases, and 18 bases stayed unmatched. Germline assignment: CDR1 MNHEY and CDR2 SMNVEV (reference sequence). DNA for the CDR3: TGTGCCAGCAGTTCTATCGCACCGACAGGGGAAATAAGCGAAAAACTGTTTTTT. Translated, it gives CASSSIAPTGEISEKLFF.